A single T cell receptor beta chain is shown here with its context. These data come from a study of shared clonotypes between healthy human individuals. Profiling relied on immunoSEQ multiplex PCR, and the TCRdb table lists in-frame clones only, not all of them. The table includes about 2 million clones, less than 95% detected once. Positively selected for CCR7, the CD45RO-negative cells used as naive CD8 cells excluded terminally differentiated effector memory CD45RA+ cells. Germline assignment: CDR1 SGDLS and CDR2 YYNGEE. The CDR3 sequence is 12 residues long. The V end was cut by 3 bases, the J end by 1 base, with 4 bases between.

The sequencing input was naive CD8+ T cells sorted from blood. The chain links TRBV9 to TRBJ1-1; no firm D call. This sequence originates from a man aged 18 to 35 in good health. As DNA, the CDR3 is TGTGCCAGCAGCGACGAGAACACTGAAGCTTTCTTT. Amino acids: CASSDENTEAFF.